The following is a T cell receptor beta chain sequence with its context. The junction had 7 bases not matched to a gene; V was cut back by 4 bases and J by 3 bases. The CDR3 has 15 amino acids. Germline CDR1 reads MNHEY; CDR2 reads SMNVEV (reference sequence). These data come from a study of blood T cell repertoires in COVID-19. Study-wide background: Acute and convalescent COVID-19 samples came from the United States, Italy and Spain.

This table comes from immunoSEQ multiplex PCR, and its TCRdb copy is limited to in-frame clones, with some not included. The table lists some 350,000 clones, around 90% of them singletons. Adults between roughly 18 and 95 years of age took part from about two dozen US areas. Clinical history as reported by participants underpinned cohort assignment. Recovered status applied to Cohort 3 donors who had two consecutive negative PCRs. It also applied to those with clearance or with symptom resolution. The sequenced sample was PBMCs or T cells enriched from blood (not recorded which). The sequence was collected from a man younger than 45 who had recovered from COVID-19. The V gene is TRBV27, the J gene TRBJ2-7; 9 nucleotides agree with TRBD1. This chain's CDR3 is CASSWGQGGGYEQYF. CDR3 DNA sequence: TGTGCCAGCAGTTGGGGACAGGGCGGAGGCTACGAGCAGTACTTC.